This TCR beta chain stems from a study of T cell repertoires in cytomegalovirus infection. Study at large: From public TCR beta signatures came an indication of both CMV infection and matching HLA type.

TCRdb independently ran MiXCR on the reads; one entry per CDR3 protein. The data show 500,000 to 600,000 distinct CDR3 sequences, about 15% seen once. The CDR3 extends over 13 amino acids. Germline CDR1 reads SGDLS; CDR2 reads YYNGEE. V lost 4 bases to trimming and J lost 7 bases, with 14 bases between them. This sequence joins TRBV9 and TRBJ1-1, with D perhaps TRBD1 (5 bases). This receptor was identified in a human donor in good health (CMV status not recorded). Some clones in this sample may be carry-over from other donors' samples. Material for sequencing was CD8+ T cells from PBMCs. The CDR3: CASSPVVGDEAFF. The DNA of the CDR3 is TGTGCCAGCAGCCCCGTAGTGGGGGATGAAGCTTTCTTT.